This passage covers 30 T cell receptor beta chains from one sample sequenced in a study of T cells of healthy individuals. TCRdb recomputed calls from the 5' RACE reads with MiXCR, one row per CDR3 protein. The sample lists around 40,000 distinct CDR3 sequences, 4% to 5% occurring once. The source of these receptors is a human donor in good health.

In this sample, this clonotype turned up many times. The chain carries TRBV12-3 or TRBV12-4 and TRBJ2-6, with D perhaps matching TRBD2 (5 bases). V was clipped by 3 bases and J by 0 bases, with 15 bases between them. The CDR3 is 18 amino acids. The CDR3 loop is CASSFSIGVRSGANVLTF. Here the CDR3 DNA reads TGTGCCAGCAGTTTCTCGATCGGGGTCCGCTCTGGGGCCAACGTCCTGACTTTC.

This clonotype was seen at least ten times. The rearrangement joins TRBV29-1 to TRBJ2-1; D is unresolved. The germline gives CDR1 SQVTM, CDR2 ANQGSEA. Trimming removed 6 bases at V and 7 bases at J, with 16 bases between. The CDR3 loop spans 13 amino acids. CDR3 loop: CSVSPRLSNEQFF. In nucleotides, the CDR3 is TGCAGCGTCAGTCCCCGATTATCAAATGAGCAGTTCTTC.

The chain couples TRBV12-3 or TRBV12-4 to TRBJ1-1; the D is unclear. The CDR3 length is 14 residues. V dropped 2 bases and J dropped 1 base, with 8 bases sitting between them. The chain's CDR3 is CASSLKAGNTEAFF. The CDR3, as DNA: TGTGCCAGCAGTTTAAAAGCAGGGAACACTGAAGCTTTCTTT.

This clonotype was detected only a few times. V gene TRBV9 combines with J gene TRBJ2-1, with TRBD1 as a possible D gene (6 bases). V was clipped by 0 bases and J by 7 bases, with 14 bases between them. The CDR3 covers 15 residues. Germline lookup yields CDR1 SGDLS and CDR2 YYNGEE. The CDR3 bases are TGTGCCAGCAGCGTAGAATATCAGGGGTGGAATGAGCAGTTCTTC. Translated: CASSVEYQGWNEQFF.

As concerns this clonotype: This may be a read error: a much more frequent sequence differs by one nucleotide. The chain recombines TRBV7-8 with TRBJ2-7, with D unresolved. The CDR3 spans 12 residues. Germline V gives CDR1 SGHVS, CDR2 FQNEAQ. The CDR3: CASSLNSYEEYF. CDR3 DNA sequence: TGTGCCAGCAGCTTAAACTCGTACGAGGAGTACTTC. Looking up the rest from reference TRBV7-8 and TRBJ2-7 gives the full variable domain: GAGVSQSPRYKVAKRGQDVALRCDPISGHVSLFWYQQALGQGPEFLTYFQNEAQLDKSGLPSDRFFAERPEGSVSTLKIQRTQQEDSAVYLCASSLNSYEEYFGPGTRLTVT.

In this sample, this clonotype turned up many times. The chain links TRBV20-1 to TRBJ1-1; D is unresolved. CDR3 length: 16 amino acids. V lost 2 bases, J lost 0 bases, and 16 bases lay in between. CDR1 and CDR2 (germline): DFQATT, SNEGSKA (reference sequence). The DNA for the CDR3 is TGCAGTGCTAGATTAGGACCGGGAAGCTTGAACACTGAAGCTTTCTTT. Translated: CSARLGPGSLNTEAFF.

This clonotype has at least ten counts. J is TRBJ2-5 and V is TRBV6-5, with D unclear. Per germline, CDR1 MNHEY and CDR2 SVGAGI. CDR3 length: 12 residues. Trimming stripped 7 bases from V and 3 bases from J, with 9 bases between. CDR3 DNA sequence: TGTGCCAGCACCAACAGTAAAGAGACCCAGTACTTC. Encoded protein: CASTNSKETQYF.

The sample holds many counts of this clonotype. V and J are TRBV20-1 and TRBJ2-7; the D gene could be TRBD1 or TRBD2 (5 bases each). Trimming shortened V by 6 bases and J by 0 bases, and 18 bases separated the two germline ends. CDR1 is DFQATT, CDR2 SNEGSKA, per germline (reference sequence). CDR3 size: 15 residues. The DNA of the CDR3 is TGCAGTGCCAACCCCGAGGGACCGAGCTCCTACGAGCAGTACTTC. Translation: CSANPEGPSSYEQYF.

This chain uses TRBV11-3 with TRBJ2-4; 8 positions agree with TRBD2. The V segment lost 4 bases and the J segment 7 bases; nucleotides outside the gene matches: 3. Germline lookup yields CDR1 SGHNT and CDR2 YENEEA. The CDR3 runs 13 residues. The CDR3 region is CASSSGTSNIQYF. In DNA form, the CDR3 reads TGTGCCAGCAGCTCCGGGACTAGTAACATTCAGTACTTC.

This clonotype has only a few counts. The V gene is TRBV7-2, the J gene TRBJ2-7; D not certain. Per the germline V gene, CDR1 is SGHTA and CDR2 is FQGNSA. This CDR3 spans 15 amino acids. V lost 2 bases and J lost 4, with 15 bases in between. This CDR3 is CASSLYSSSGYEQYF. The CDR3 nucleotides read TGTGCCAGCAGCTTATACTCCTCGTCGGGTTACGAGCAGTACTTC.

This clonotype was recorded at least ten times. This sequence joins TRBV6-6 and TRBJ1-1; 7 bases fit TRBD1. Germline values: CDR1 MNHNY, CDR2 SVGAGI (reference sequence). V lost 10 bases to trimming and J lost 0 bases; unmatched junction nucleotides: 8. The CDR3 sequence is 14 residues long. CDR3 amino acids: CATNPGTVNTEAFF. As DNA, the CDR3 is TGTGCCACAAACCCTGGGACAGTGAACACTGAAGCTTTCTTT.

This clonotype was picked up many times. A read error may produce the germline difference seen at one junction end. The chain couples TRBV7-9 to TRBJ2-5; TRBD2 is a possible D gene (5 bases). The CDR3 is made up of 11 amino acids. Germline V CDR1 and CDR2: SEHNR, FQNEAQ (reference sequence). CDR3 DNA sequence: TGTGCCAGCAGCGCCCCCAAGGAGAGGGTCTTC. This sequence encodes CASSAPKERVF.

This clonotype has a count of ten or more. The chain recombines TRBV18 with TRBJ2-4, with TRBD1 identical over 9 bases. In germline, CDR1 is KGHSH, CDR2 LQKENI. The CDR3 sequence is 15 residues long. Trimming removed 2 bases from V and 1 base from J; junction bases left unmatched: 0. Here the CDR3 DNA reads TGTGCCAGCTCACCAGACAGGGGGGCCAAAAACATTCAGTACTTC. This translates into CASSPDRGAKNIQYF.

This chain joins TRBV24-1 and TRBJ2-5; 13 nucleotides line up with TRBD2. V shed 7 bases and J 4 bases; nucleotides not matched to a gene: 14. Looked up from germline, CDR1 is KGHDR and CDR2 is SFDVKD. CDR3 size: 18 residues. The CDR3 DNA reads as TGTGCCACCAGCCTTGGGACTAGCGGGACCGCGATCCGAGAGACCCAGTACTTC. Protein product: CATSLGTSGTAIRETQYF.

Many counts were recorded for this clonotype. Here the CDR3 reads CAIGESQNTEAFF. The CDR3, as DNA: TGTGCCATCGGAGAAAGCCAAAACACTGAAGCTTTCTTT. The rearrangement joins TRBV7-9 to TRBJ1-1, with D hard to call. The CDR3 consists of 13 residues. Trimming took off 10 bases at V and 2 bases at J, with 14 bases between the two ends. Germline V gene lookup returns CDR1 SEHNR and CDR2 FQNEAQ (reference sequence).

The rearrangement joins TRBV12-3 or TRBV12-4 to TRBJ2-7; TRBD2 aligns across 12 bases. The CDR3 extends over 16 amino acids. Trimming removed 4 bases from V and 3 bases from J; junction bases left unmatched: 7. This CDR3 reads CASSSGRLAGDYEQYF. Written as DNA, the CDR3 is TGTGCCAGCAGTTCCGGACGACTAGCGGGGGACTACGAGCAGTACTTC.

The chain uses TRBV20-1 and TRBJ2-5, with D possibly matching TRBD1 (5 bases). V lost 1 base, J lost 3 bases, and 6 bases lay in between. Germline V gene lookup returns CDR1 DFQATT and CDR2 SNEGSKA (reference sequence). This CDR3 comprises 12 residues. CDR3: CSARVREETQYF. CDR3 DNA sequence: TGCAGTGCTAGAGTCAGGGAAGAGACCCAGTACTTC.

The V and J genes are TRBV5-1 and TRBJ1-1, with D possibly matching TRBD1 (5 bases). Germline CDR1 SGHRS, CDR2 YFSETQ. The V end was cut by 0 bases, the J end by 3 bases, with 9 bases between. The CDR3 is made up of 14 amino acids. The CDR3 spells CASSLEGTDTEAFF. The CDR3 coding sequence is TGCGCCAGCAGCTTGGAAGGGACGGACACTGAAGCTTTCTTT.

The chain couples TRBV27 to TRBJ1-2; weak D call: TRBD1 (5 bases). CDR3 size: 13 residues. Trimming removed 5 bases from V and 3 bases from J, with 10 bases in between. CDR1 and CDR2 from the germline V gene are MNHEY and SMNVEV (reference sequence). This CDR3 is CASSITGHYGYTF. As DNA, the CDR3 is TGTGCCAGCAGTATTACAGGACACTATGGCTACACCTTC.

The chain carries TRBV3-1 and TRBJ2-5; D may be TRBD2 (5 bases). Germline CDR1 reads LGHDT; CDR2 reads YNNKEL (reference sequence). The CDR3 has 16 residues. V was clipped by 0 bases and J by 5 bases, with 16 bases between them. CDR3 bases: TGTGCCAGCAGCCAAGATAAAGACTATCCTACGGAGACCCAGTACTTC. Protein sequence: CASSQDKDYPTETQYF.

This clonotype has a count of ten or more. The J gene is TRBJ1-2, the V gene TRBV5-5; no reliable D call. The ends were cut back, 0 bases at V and 5 bases at J, with 11 bases in the middle. Germline-derived CDR1 and CDR2 are SGHKS and YYEKEE (reference sequence). CDR3 size: 14 residues. The CDR3 region is CASSLGIRDYGYTF. The CDR3 nucleotides read TGTGCCAGCAGCTTGGGGATCCGGGATTATGGCTACACCTTC.

This clonotype was seen repeatedly, ten times or more. The chain joins TRBV20-1 to TRBJ2-1; 9 nucleotides match TRBD1. The CDR3 is made up of 14 amino acids. The trim removed 3 bases at V and 6 bases at J, leaving 6 bases unmatched. Germline CDR1 and CDR2: DFQATT and SNEGSKA (reference sequence). CDR3 amino acids: CSASSGQGFNEQFF. Here the CDR3 DNA reads TGCAGTGCTAGCTCGGGACAGGGTTTCAATGAGCAGTTCTTC.

This clonotype was detected only a few times. The junction departs from germline at one end; a sequencing error may be responsible. The gene calls are TRBV7-8 and TRBJ1-2; D possibly corresponds to TRBD1 (6 bases). The germline CDR1 and CDR2 sequences are SGHVS and FQNEAQ. The CDR3 is 14 amino acids. CDR3: CASSPGVYNDGYTF. The CDR3 nucleotides read TGTGCCAGCAGCCCAGGGGTCTATAACGATGGCTACACCTTC.

At least ten counts were recorded for this clonotype. The V and J genes are TRBV6-5 and TRBJ1-5; the match to TRBD1 covers 7 bases. V shed 6 bases and J 1 base; nucleotides not matched to a gene: 6. CDR1 MNHEY and CDR2 SVGAGI come from the germline V gene. The CDR3 totals 15 residues. The chain's CDR3 is CASSSDRASNQPQHF. Here the CDR3 DNA reads TGTGCCAGCAGCTCTGACAGGGCCAGCAATCAGCCCCAGCATTTT.

This clonotype was seen repeatedly, ten times or more. V usage is TRBV6-1 and J usage is TRBJ1-2; D unresolved. The CDR3 is 15 residues long. V dropped 2 bases and J dropped 13 bases, with 23 bases sitting between them. The germline V gene encodes CDR1 MNHNS and CDR2 SASEGT. CDR3 bases: TGTGCCAGCAGTGAATCTCTGGGTTACGAGACGGTTGGCACCTTC. As protein: CASSESLGYETVGTF.

The chain has TRBV27 and TRBJ1-1; D not certain. The CDR3 is made up of 14 amino acids. V shed 6 bases and J shed 1 base, with 12 bases lying between them. CDR1 MNHEY and CDR2 SMNVEV come from the germline V gene (reference sequence). CDR3: CASSLLGSNTEAFF. CDR3 nucleotide sequence: TGTGCCAGCAGCCTTTTAGGGTCGAACACTGAAGCTTTCTTT.

This clonotype was picked up a small number of times. The chain employs TRBV6-2 or TRBV6-3 and TRBJ2-7; 7 bases map to TRBD2. V gave up 8 bases and J gave up 3 bases; unmatched junction bases: 10. The CDR3 is 14 amino acids. Germline V gives CDR1 MNHEY, CDR2 SVGEGT. CDR3 DNA sequence: TGTGCCAGCGCTCCGGGACGGGAGGTCTACGAGCAGTACTTC. Protein sequence: CASAPGREVYEQYF.

This clonotype was observed a handful of times. The V gene is TRBV6-1, the J gene TRBJ1-4; D gene uncertain. V was trimmed by 4 bases and J by 0 bases, leaving 9 bases between them. This CDR3 has 15 residues. Germline CDR1 and CDR2: MNHNS and SASEGT. As DNA, the CDR3 is TGTGCCAGCAGTGCCACCCGGTCAACTAATGAAAAACTGTTTTTT. Its protein product is CASSATRSTNEKLFF.

In its sample, this clonotype was seen many times. The gene calls are TRBV7-2 and TRBJ2-3; 11 bases are shared with TRBD2. CDR3 length: 15 residues. In germline, CDR1 is SGHTA, CDR2 FQGNSA. V lost 5 bases and J lost 4; bases outside the gene matches: 5. The CDR3 DNA follows: TGTGCCAGCAGCACTACTAGCGGGAGTGCAGATACGCAGTATTTT. Translating gives CASSTTSGSADTQYF.

The rearrangement links TRBV29-1 to TRBJ1-4; D remains ambiguous. V lost 6 bases, J lost 5 bases, and 7 bases lay in between. Germline CDR1 SQVTM, CDR2 ANQGSEA. The CDR3 extends over 11 amino acids. The CDR3 DNA is TGCAGCGTCGGATCAAATGAAAAACTGTTTTTT. Protein sequence: CSVGSNEKLFF.